The 24 T cell receptor beta chains listed next were all sequenced from one sample in a study of T cells in Graves' hyperthyroidism and ophthalmopathy. Using RNA transcripts as the source, TCR beta CDR3 regions were amplified. TCR CDR3 regions were first amplified by RT-PCR with HTBI primers. TCRdb re-called the multiplex PCR reads with MiXCR, one entry per CDR3 protein. The data contain about 640,000 distinct CDR3 sequences, around 21% of them singletons. Input material: blood. The receptor source for this set is a man aged 30 to 39 with Graves' ophthalmopathy.

J is TRBJ1-1 and V is TRBV19, with D perhaps TRBD1 (5 bases). With 7 bases removed from V and 5 bases from J, the gap between germline ends came to 14 bases. Germline V gene sequence: CDR1 LNHDA, CDR2 SQIVND (reference sequence). This CDR3 contains 13 residues. The CDR3: CASNPTVGTEAFF. For the CDR3, the DNA is TGTGCCAGTAATCCGACAGTTGGAACTGAAGCTTTCTTT.

The chain has TRBV14 and TRBJ2-3; a possible D gene is TRBD2 (6 bases). The CDR3 covers 15 residues. Trimming removed 5 bases at V and 0 bases at J, with 12 bases between. Germline V gene sequence: CDR1 SGHDN, CDR2 FVKESK. CDR3 nucleotide sequence: TGTGCCAGCAGCACCGGGACTTCTAGCACAGATACGCAGTATTTT. It is translated as CASSTGTSSTDTQYF. The full variable domain, in which reference TRBV14 and TRBJ2-3 provide the parts outside the CDR3, is EAGVTQFPSHSVIEKGQTVTLRCDPISGHDNLYWYRRVMGKEIKFLLHFVKESKQDESGMPNNRFLAERTGGTYSTLKVQPAELEDSGVYFCASSTGTSSTDTQYFGPGTRLTVL.

This clonotype was picked up many times. This chain uses TRBV28 with TRBJ2-7, with 9 bases aligning to TRBD1. Germline CDR1 and CDR2: MDHEN and SYDVKM. The CDR3 loop spans 15 amino acids. The V segment lost 6 bases and the J segment 7 bases; nucleotides outside the gene matches: 13. The CDR3 bases are TGTGCCAGCAGCCGTCGATCAGACAGGGGGAGAGAGCAGTACTTC. Its translation: CASSRRSDRGREQYF.

This clonotype was counted a few times. The rearrangement joins TRBV18 to TRBJ2-1; no definite D call. Germline V lookup: CDR1 KGHSH, CDR2 LQKENI. V was cut by 0 bases and J by 9 bases, with 6 bases left in between. The CDR3 covers 12 residues. The CDR3 region has the DNA TGTGCCAGCTCACCACCCGAGAGTGAGCAGTTCTTC. Its translation is CASSPPESEQFF.

In this sample, this clonotype turned up many times. The rearrangement uses TRBV28 and TRBJ2-1, with no clear D. Per germline, CDR1 MDHEN and CDR2 SYDVKM. V was trimmed by 0 bases and J by 9 bases, leaving 18 bases between them. The CDR3 contains 16 residues. CDR3 loop: CASSLWVLDRTIEQFF. The CDR3 DNA sequence: TGTGCCAGCAGTTTATGGGTCCTCGATAGAACTATTGAGCAGTTCTTC.

This clonotype was observed a handful of times. The chain employs TRBV24-1 and TRBJ1-4, with 7 nucleotides matching TRBD1. The germline V gene encodes CDR1 KGHDR and CDR2 SFDVKD. CDR3 length: 16 amino acids. V trimming: 3 bases; J trimming: 3 bases; junction bases outside the gene matches: 6. The CDR3 loop reads CATSDGEGAANEKLFF. The CDR3 DNA is TGTGCCACCAGTGATGGAGAGGGGGCGGCTAATGAAAAACTGTTTTTT.

The table lists this clonotype with a few counts. The V gene is TRBV7-9, the J gene TRBJ2-7; the match to TRBD1 covers 9 bases. CDR3 size: 17 residues. V lost 5 bases, J lost 1 base, and 12 bases stayed unmatched. Germline CDR1 and CDR2: SEHNR and FQNEAQ (reference sequence). CDR3 DNA: TGTGCCAGCAGCCCCTCCGGGACAGGGTTATCTTCCTACGAGCAGTACTTC. Translating it yields CASSPSGTGLSSYEQYF.

The rearrangement joins TRBV4-1 to TRBJ1-1; D ambiguous. V lost 2 bases and J lost 2, with 15 bases in between. CDR1 and CDR2 from the germline V gene are MGHRA and YSYEKL. The CDR3 has 16 residues. The CDR3 region has the DNA TGCGCCAGCAGCCAACCCCCCGGAGGCATTAACACTGAAGCTTTCTTT. It encodes CASSQPPGGINTEAFF.

This clonotype was counted many times. The rearrangement uses TRBV18 and TRBJ2-5; maybe TRBD1 (5 bases). Trimming shortened V by 3 bases and J by 2 bases, and 7 bases separated the two germline ends. Per the germline V gene, CDR1 is KGHSH and CDR2 is LQKENI. The CDR3 totals 13 residues. CDR3 amino acids: CASSPRQQETQYF. The CDR3 DNA reads TGTGCCAGCTCACCGAGACAGCAAGAGACCCAGTACTTC.

Ten or more counts support this clonotype. The genes are TRBV7-2 and TRBJ2-7, with D perhaps matching TRBD1 (5 bases). From germline, CDR1 is SGHTA and CDR2 FQGNSA. The CDR3 totals 14 residues. Trimming shortened V by 3 bases and J by 3 bases, and 12 bases separated the two germline ends. CDR3 coding DNA: TGTGCCAGCAGCTTCTTGGGGCAGAACTACGAGCAGTACTTC. Translating it yields CASSFLGQNYEQYF.

In its sample, this clonotype was seen a few times. J is TRBJ2-7 and V is TRBV3-1; D is unclear. Trimming stripped 4 bases from V and 0 bases from J, with 13 bases between. This CDR3 is built from 15 residues. Germline CDR1 reads LGHDT; CDR2 reads YNNKEL (reference sequence). The CDR3 coding sequence is TGTGCCAGCAGCCGTTGGGCAGCGAGCTCCTACGAGCAGTACTTC. Amino acids: CASSRWAASSYEQYF.

This clonotype was seen a handful of times. The chain combines TRBV18 with TRBJ1-2; 9 bases fit TRBD1. The CDR3 loop spans 15 amino acids. Germline V gene data show CDR1 as KGHSH and CDR2 as LQKENI. V gave up 6 bases and J gave up 1 base; unmatched junction bases: 6. The CDR3 sequence is CASSDTGGDNYGYTF. The CDR3 DNA is TGTGCCAGCTCGGACACAGGGGGCGATAACTATGGCTACACCTTC.

This clonotype was counted only a few times. The genes are TRBV20-1 and TRBJ2-7; D possibly matches TRBD1 or TRBD2 (5 bases each). CDR3 size: 15 residues. V lost 0 bases to trimming and J lost 7 bases, with 19 bases between them. From germline, CDR1 is DFQATT and CDR2 SNEGSKA (reference sequence). The CDR3 region is CSARDMGQGVGEQYF. CDR3 in DNA: TGCAGTGCTAGAGATATGGGGCAGGGAGTTGGGGAGCAGTACTTC.

In its sample, this clonotype was seen a few times. The chain links TRBV18 to TRBJ2-2, with a possible D match to TRBD2 (6 bases). V was shortened by 3 bases and J by 5 bases, with 13 bases between the two germline ends. The germline V gene encodes CDR1 KGHSH and CDR2 LQKENI. CDR3 length: 15 residues. The CDR3 is CASSPPQGGTGELFF. The CDR3 DNA sequence: TGTGCCAGCTCACCCCCGCAGGGAGGAACCGGGGAGCTGTTTTTT.

A few counts support this clonotype. The chain couples TRBV28 to TRBJ1-5; unclear D gene. The CDR3 has 13 amino acids. CDR1 is MDHEN, CDR2 SYDVKM, per germline. V shed 7 bases and J shed 5 bases, with 12 bases lying between them. DNA of the CDR3: TGTGCCAGCACCGGAGGCTCTTATCAGCCCCAGCATTTT. It yields the protein CASTGGSYQPQHF.

The rearrangement joins TRBV4-3 to TRBJ2-7, with TRBD1 matching over 8 bases. CDR1 is LGHNA, CDR2 YSLEER, per germline. The CDR3 covers 13 residues. The V and J ends lost 2 bases and 6 bases, in that order; junction bases with no gene match: 3. The CDR3 DNA reads TGCGCCAGCAGCCAACTGGACAGGGCCGAGCAGTACTTC. Translating it yields CASSQLDRAEQYF.

The V call is TRBV20-1, the J call TRBJ1-1; maybe TRBD1 (6 bases). V was clipped by 3 bases and J by 1 base, with 9 bases between them. Germline V gene data show CDR1 as DFQATT and CDR2 as SNEGSKA (reference sequence). The CDR3 extends over 13 amino acids. CDR3 nucleotide sequence: TGCAGTGCTAGGGGCAGGGGGAACACTGAAGCTTTCTTT. Translated: CSARGRGNTEAFF.

The table lists this clonotype with a few counts. The V and J genes are TRBV6-5 and TRBJ2-4, with D maybe TRBD2 (6 bases). The CDR3 is 13 amino acids. The V gene's germline CDR1 is MNHEY and CDR2 SVGAGI. V was pared by 0 bases and J by 9 bases, with 9 bases between. As DNA, the CDR3 is TGTGCCAGCAGTTACTCCGGGGGAGGCATTCAGTACTTC. Translating it yields CASSYSGGGIQYF.

To note about this clonotype: As the CDR3 is not closed by the conserved phenylalanine or tryptophan, this likely results from a read error. The rearrangement uses TRBV29-1 and TRBJ1-2, with 7 bases matching TRBD1. V lost 6 bases to trimming and J lost 3 bases; unmatched junction nucleotides: 7. CDR3 length: 13 amino acids. CDR1 is SQVTM, CDR2 ANQGSEA, per germline. CDR3 sequence (DNA): TGCAGCGTCGACGACAGGGCAGACTATGGCTACACCTCC. This encodes CSVDDRADYGYTS.

Points on this clonotype: A much larger clone differs from this one at a single base, so this may be a read error. J is TRBJ2-5 and V is TRBV7-9; 10 bases line up with TRBD1. With V trimmed by 5 bases and J by 7 bases, 13 bases remained unmatched. The germline V gene encodes CDR1 SEHNR and CDR2 FQNEAQ (reference sequence). The CDR3 totals 16 residues. The CDR3 reads CASSKSRTGGRVTQYF. DNA for the CDR3: TGTGCCAGCAGCAAGTCTCGGACAGGGGGGAGGGTGACCCAGTACTTC.

This clonotype showed up many times. V usage is TRBV7-6 and J usage is TRBJ2-1, with D possibly TRBD2 on 7 matching bases. The length of the CDR3 is 16 residues. CDR1 is SGHVS and CDR2 is FNYEAQ in the germline V gene. V was clipped by 1 base and J by 4 bases, with 14 bases between them. The CDR3 reads CASSLVGGADYNEQFF. For the CDR3, the DNA is TGTGCCAGCAGCTTAGTTGGGGGGGCGGATTACAATGAGCAGTTCTTC. The full variable domain, with the rest looked up from reference TRBV7-6 and TRBJ2-1, is GAGVSQSPRYKVTKRGQDVALRCDPISGHVSLYWYRQALGQGPEFLTYFNYEAQQDKSGLPNDRFSAERPEGSISTLTIQRTEQRDSAMYRCASSLVGGADYNEQFFGPGTRLTVL.

This clonotype was recorded a few times. The chain couples TRBV5-1 to TRBJ2-3, with unresolved D. The V end lost 0 bases, the J end lost 1 base, and 9 bases lay between the germline ends. Looked up from germline, CDR1 is SGHRS and CDR2 is YFSETQ. CDR3 length: 15 residues. The CDR3 region has the DNA TGCGCCAGCAGCTTGGTGCTAGGGCGCACAGATACGCAGTATTTT. Its protein product is CASSLVLGRTDTQYF.

This clonotype was seen ten or more times. The gene calls are TRBV20-1 and TRBJ1-5; D is unclear. Germline values: CDR1 DFQATT, CDR2 SNEGSKA (reference sequence). Trimming pared 4 bases from V and 2 bases from J, leaving 21 bases between. CDR3 size: 17 residues. Here the CDR3 DNA reads TGCAGTGCTAAACGCCGTGATCTGGGTATCCGCAATCAGCCCCAGCATTTT. Its translation is CSAKRRDLGIRNQPQHF.

The sample holds a few counts of this clonotype. V usage is TRBV20-1 and J usage is TRBJ2-3, with D possibly called TRBD1 or TRBD2 (5 bases each). Germline loops: CDR1 DFQATT, CDR2 SNEGSKA (reference sequence). The V gene lost 3 bases and the J gene lost 0 bases, with 16 bases spanning the gap. This CDR3 has 16 residues. CDR3 in amino acids: CSASLGDGFSTDTQYF. DNA for the CDR3: TGCAGTGCTAGTCTGGGGGACGGATTCAGCACAGATACGCAGTATTTT.